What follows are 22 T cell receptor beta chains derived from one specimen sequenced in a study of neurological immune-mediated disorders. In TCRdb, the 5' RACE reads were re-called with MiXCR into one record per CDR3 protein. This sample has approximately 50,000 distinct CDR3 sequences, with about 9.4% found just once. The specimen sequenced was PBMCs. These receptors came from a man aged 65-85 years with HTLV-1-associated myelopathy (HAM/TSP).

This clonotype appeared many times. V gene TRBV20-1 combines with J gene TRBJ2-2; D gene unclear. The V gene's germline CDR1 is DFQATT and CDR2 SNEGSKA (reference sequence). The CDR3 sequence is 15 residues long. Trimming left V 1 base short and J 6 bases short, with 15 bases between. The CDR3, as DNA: TGCAGTGCTAGAGTCTCTCTTGCGTCGGCCGGGGAGCTGTTTTTT. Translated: CSARVSLASAGELFF.

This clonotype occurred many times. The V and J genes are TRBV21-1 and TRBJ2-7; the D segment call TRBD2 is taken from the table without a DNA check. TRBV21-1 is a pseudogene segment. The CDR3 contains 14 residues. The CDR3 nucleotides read TGTGCCAGCAGCAAACCCTCCGCGGGGTACGAGCAGTACTTC. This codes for CASSKPSAGYEQYF.

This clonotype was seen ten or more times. In nucleotides, the CDR3 is TGTGCCAGCAGCTTAGGTGGGACTCGACTTAAAGAGACCCAGTACTTC. Residues: CASSLGGTRLKETQYF. This sequence joins TRBV7-7 and TRBJ2-5; D might be TRBD2 (6 bases). The V end lost 1 base, the J end lost 3 bases, and 15 bases lay between the germline ends. CDR3 length: 16 residues. Germline V gives CDR1 SSHAT, CDR2 FNYEAQ (reference sequence).

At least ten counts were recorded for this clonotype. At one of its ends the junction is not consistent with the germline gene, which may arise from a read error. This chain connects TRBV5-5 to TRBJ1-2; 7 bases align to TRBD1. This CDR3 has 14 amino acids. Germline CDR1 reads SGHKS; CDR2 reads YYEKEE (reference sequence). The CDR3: CASTLTGTENGYTF. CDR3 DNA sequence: TGTGCCAGCACCTTGACAGGGACGGAGAATGGCTACACCTTC.

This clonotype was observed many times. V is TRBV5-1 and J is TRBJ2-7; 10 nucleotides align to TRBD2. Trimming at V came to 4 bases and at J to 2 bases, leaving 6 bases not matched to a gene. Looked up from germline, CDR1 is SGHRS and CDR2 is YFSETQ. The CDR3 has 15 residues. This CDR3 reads CASSPLAGATYEQYF. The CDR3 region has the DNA TGCGCCAGCAGCCCGCTAGCGGGAGCCACCTACGAGCAGTACTTC.

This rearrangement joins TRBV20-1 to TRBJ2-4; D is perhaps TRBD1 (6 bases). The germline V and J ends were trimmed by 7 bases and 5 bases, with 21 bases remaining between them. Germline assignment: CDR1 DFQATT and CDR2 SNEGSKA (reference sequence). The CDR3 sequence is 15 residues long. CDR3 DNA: TGCAGTGGGGGACCCCGAACAGGGATCCAAAACATTCAGTACTTC. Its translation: CSGGPRTGIQNIQYF.

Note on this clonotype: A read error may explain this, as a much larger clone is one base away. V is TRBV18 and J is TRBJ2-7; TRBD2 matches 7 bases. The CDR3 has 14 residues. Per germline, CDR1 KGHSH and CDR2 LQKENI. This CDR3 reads CVSSPDTRGGEQYF. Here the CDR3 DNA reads TGTGTCAGCTCACCAGACACTAGGGGAGGGGAGCAGTACTTC.

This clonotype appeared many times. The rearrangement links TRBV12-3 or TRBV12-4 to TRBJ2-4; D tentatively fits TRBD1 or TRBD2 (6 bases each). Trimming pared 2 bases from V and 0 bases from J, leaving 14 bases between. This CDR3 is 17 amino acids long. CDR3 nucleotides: TGTGCCAGCAGTTTATGGGGGGCAGGACTAGCCAAAAACATTCAGTACTTC. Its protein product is CASSLWGAGLAKNIQYF.

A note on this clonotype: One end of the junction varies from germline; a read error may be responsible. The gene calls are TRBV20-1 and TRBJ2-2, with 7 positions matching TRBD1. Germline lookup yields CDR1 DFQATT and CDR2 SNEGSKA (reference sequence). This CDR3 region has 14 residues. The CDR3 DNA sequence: TGCAGTGCTAGCCCAGGGGCGAACACAGGGGAGATGTTTTTT. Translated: CSASPGANTGEMFF.

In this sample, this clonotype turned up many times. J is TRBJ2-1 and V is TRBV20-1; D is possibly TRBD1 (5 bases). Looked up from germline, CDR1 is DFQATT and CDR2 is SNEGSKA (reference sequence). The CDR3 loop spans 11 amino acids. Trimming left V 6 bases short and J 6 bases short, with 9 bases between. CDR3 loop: CSAQGGNEQFF. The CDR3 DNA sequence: TGCAGTGCCCAGGGCGGCAATGAGCAGTTCTTC.

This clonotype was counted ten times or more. CDR3 bases: TGTGCCAGCAGGCAGGGACTAGCGGCTCAGAATGAGCAGTTCTTC. Its protein is CASRQGLAAQNEQFF. The chain couples TRBV11-2 to TRBJ2-1, with 11 positions matching TRBD2. Trimming removed 6 bases from V and 7 bases from J; junction bases left unmatched: 8. Germline values: CDR1 SGHAT, CDR2 FQNNGV. The CDR3 runs to 15 residues.

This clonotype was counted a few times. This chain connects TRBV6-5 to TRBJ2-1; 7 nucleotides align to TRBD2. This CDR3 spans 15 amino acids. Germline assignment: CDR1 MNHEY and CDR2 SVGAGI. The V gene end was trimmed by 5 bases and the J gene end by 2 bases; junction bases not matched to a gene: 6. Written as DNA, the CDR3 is TGTGCCAGCAGTCCGCGAAGCGGGACCTACAATGAGCAGTTCTTC. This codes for CASSPRSGTYNEQFF.

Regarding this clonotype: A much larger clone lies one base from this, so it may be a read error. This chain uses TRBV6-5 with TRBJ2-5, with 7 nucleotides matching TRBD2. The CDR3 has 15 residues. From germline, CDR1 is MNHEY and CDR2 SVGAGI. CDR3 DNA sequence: TGTGCCATCAGTTCGGGGGGTTCGGGTGGAGAGACCCAGTACTTC. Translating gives CAISSGGSGGETQYF.

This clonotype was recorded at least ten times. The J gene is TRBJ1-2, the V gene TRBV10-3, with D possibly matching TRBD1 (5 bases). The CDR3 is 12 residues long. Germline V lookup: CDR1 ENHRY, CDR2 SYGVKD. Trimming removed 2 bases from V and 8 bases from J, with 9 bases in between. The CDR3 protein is CAISERGFGYTF. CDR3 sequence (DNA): TGTGCCATCAGTGAGCGGGGGTTCGGCTACACCTTC.

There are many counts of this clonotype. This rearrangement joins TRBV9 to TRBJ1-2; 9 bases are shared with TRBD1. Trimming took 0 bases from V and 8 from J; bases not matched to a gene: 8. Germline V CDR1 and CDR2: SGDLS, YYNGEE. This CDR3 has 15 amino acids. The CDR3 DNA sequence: TGTGCCAGCAGCGTAGTTGTGACAGGGGGAATGGGCTACACCTTC. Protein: CASSVVVTGGMGYTF. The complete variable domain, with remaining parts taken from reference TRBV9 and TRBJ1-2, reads DSGVTQTPKHLITATGQRVTLRCSPRSGDLSVYWYQQSLDQGLQFLIQYYNGEERAKGNILERFSAQQFPDLHSELNLSSLELGDSALYFCASSVVVTGGMGYTFGSGTRLTVV.

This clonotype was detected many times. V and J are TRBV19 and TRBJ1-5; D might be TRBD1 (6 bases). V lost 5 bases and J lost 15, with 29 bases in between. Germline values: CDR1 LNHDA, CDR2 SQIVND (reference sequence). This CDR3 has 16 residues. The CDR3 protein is CASSGGRGTSSPPRHF. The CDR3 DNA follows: TGTGCCAGTAGTGGGGGTAGGGGGACTTCGTCTCCCCCTCGGCATTTT.

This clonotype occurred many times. The CDR3 is CASRLTGGFDEQYF. DNA of the CDR3: TGTGCCAGCAGACTGACAGGGGGCTTCGACGAGCAGTACTTC. The chain couples TRBV12-3 or TRBV12-4 to TRBJ2-7, with TRBD1 matching 10 bases. There are 14 residues in the CDR3. V was clipped by 6 bases and J by 5 bases; unmatched bases: 7.

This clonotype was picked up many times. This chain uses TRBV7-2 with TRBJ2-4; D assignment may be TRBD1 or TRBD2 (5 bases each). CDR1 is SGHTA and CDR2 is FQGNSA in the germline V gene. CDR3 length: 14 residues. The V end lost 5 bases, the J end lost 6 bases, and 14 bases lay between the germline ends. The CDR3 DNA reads TGTGCCAGCAGCGGGACGGCCTCCGGAAACATTCAGTACTTC. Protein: CASSGTASGNIQYF.

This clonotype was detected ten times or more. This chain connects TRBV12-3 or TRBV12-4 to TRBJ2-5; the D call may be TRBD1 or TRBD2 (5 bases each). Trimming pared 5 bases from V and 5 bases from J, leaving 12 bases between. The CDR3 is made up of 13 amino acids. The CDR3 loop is CASSRGPGETQYF. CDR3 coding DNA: TGTGCCAGCAGTCGGGGACCGGGGGAGACCCAGTACTTC.

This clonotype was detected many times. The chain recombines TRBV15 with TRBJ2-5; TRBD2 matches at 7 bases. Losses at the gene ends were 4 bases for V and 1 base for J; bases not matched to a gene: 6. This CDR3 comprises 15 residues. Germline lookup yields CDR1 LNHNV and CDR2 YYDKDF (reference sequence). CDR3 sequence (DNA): TGTGCCACCAGCAAAGAATTAGCGGGCCAAGAGACCCAGTACTTC. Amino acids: CATSKELAGQETQYF. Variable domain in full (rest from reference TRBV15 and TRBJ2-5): DAMVIQNPRYQVTQFGKPVTLSCSQTLNHNVMYWYQQKSSQAPKLLFHYYDKDFNNEADTPDNFQSRRPNTSFCFLDIRSPGLGDTAMYLCATSKELAGQETQYFGPGTRLLVL.

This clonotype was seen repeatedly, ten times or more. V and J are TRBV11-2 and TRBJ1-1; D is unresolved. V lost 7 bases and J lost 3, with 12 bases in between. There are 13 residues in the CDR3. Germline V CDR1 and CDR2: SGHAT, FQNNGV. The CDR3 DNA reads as TGTGCCAGCATACCGAGGAGGGACACTGAAGCTTTCTTT. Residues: CASIPRRDTEAFF.

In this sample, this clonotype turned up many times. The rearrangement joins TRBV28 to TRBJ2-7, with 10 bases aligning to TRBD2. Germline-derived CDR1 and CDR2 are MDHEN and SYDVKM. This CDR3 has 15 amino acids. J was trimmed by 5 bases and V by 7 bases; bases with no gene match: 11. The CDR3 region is CASTSSGSKFDEQYF. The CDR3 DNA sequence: TGTGCCAGCACCTCTAGCGGGAGTAAGTTCGACGAGCAGTACTTC.